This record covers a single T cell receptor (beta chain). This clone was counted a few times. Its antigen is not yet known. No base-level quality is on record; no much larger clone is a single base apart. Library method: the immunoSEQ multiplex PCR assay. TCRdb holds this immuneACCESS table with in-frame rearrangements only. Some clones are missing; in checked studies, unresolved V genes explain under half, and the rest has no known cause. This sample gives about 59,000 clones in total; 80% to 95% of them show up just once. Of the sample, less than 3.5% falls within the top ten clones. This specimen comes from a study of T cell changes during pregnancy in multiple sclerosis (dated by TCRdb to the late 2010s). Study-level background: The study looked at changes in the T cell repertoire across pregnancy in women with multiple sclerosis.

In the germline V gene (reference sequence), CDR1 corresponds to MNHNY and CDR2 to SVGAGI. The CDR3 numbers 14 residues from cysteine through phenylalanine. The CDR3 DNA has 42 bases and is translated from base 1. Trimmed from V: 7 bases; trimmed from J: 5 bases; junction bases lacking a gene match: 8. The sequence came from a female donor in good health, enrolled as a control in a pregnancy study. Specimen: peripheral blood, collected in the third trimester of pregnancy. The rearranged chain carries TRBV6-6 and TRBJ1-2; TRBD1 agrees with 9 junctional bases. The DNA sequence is TGTGCCAGCATCACCATCGGACAGGGGTATGGCTACACCTTC. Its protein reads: CASITIGQGYGYTF.